The clone carrying this TCR beta chain was found many times. The antigen is undetermined. This sample stems from a study of T cells after yellow fever vaccination. Study context: The authors prepared low-cell-number fractions using SMART-Seq v4 Ultra Low Input. The study's findings and limits: Highly abundant clonotypes carried over from the bulk population could end up in FACS-sorted repertoires as contaminants. Most primary-vaccination clones reappeared after the booster (about 97% CD4, 88% CD8).

5'RACE template switching generated TCR cDNA, adding a universal primer site and UMIs. TCRdb fed the 5' RACE reads into MiXCR, producing one record per CDR3 protein. The sample shows over 110,000 distinct CDR3 sequences, 7% to 9% of them seen only once. The receptor was isolated from a man aged 25-40 years who received the YFV17D yellow fever vaccine. The starting material was CD4+ T cells sorted from PBMCs, obtained 5 days after the yellow fever booster vaccination.

The DNA for the CDR3 is TGCGCCAGCAGCCAAGACAGAAGCGGGAGGGCCCGAGATACGCAGTATTTT. Translating gives CASSQDRSGRARDTQYF. The genes are TRBV4-3 and TRBJ2-3, with 10 positions matching TRBD2. The CDR3 loop spans 17 amino acids. Germline V CDR1 and CDR2: LGHNA, YSLEER. Losses at the gene ends were 0 bases for V and 5 bases for J; bases not matched to a gene: 8.